A single sample is the source of the 9 T cell receptor beta chains below, sequenced in a study of a mutant IDH1 vaccine in newly diagnosed glioma. Time point specified: week 23, last vaccination. The investigators gave 300 ug of mutant IDH1 20-mer peptide in each vaccine dose, together with topical imiquimod. Produced via immunoSEQ multiplex PCR; TCRdb's table is partial and in-frame only. The sample contains 50,000 to 60,000 clones, about four fifths of which appear only once. Antigens of these TCRs are unknown. The sample here was PBMCs, taken from a glioma patient whose treatment included an IDH1 peptide vaccine. These receptors originate from a man in his forties with glioma.

This clone has just a few counts. The chain links TRBV6-1 to TRBJ1-5; D gene ambiguous. V lost 5 bases and J 9 bases, leaving 11 bases between the germline ends. CDR3 size: 12 residues. Germline V gene sequence: CDR1 MNHNS, CDR2 SASEGT. DNA of the CDR3: TGTGCCAGCAGTTCCTTCAGAGGGCCCCAGCATTTT. It yields the protein CASSSFRGPQHF.

The table lists this clone with a few counts. This rearrangement joins TRBV13 to TRBJ2-3; D is possibly TRBD2 (5 bases). Deletions cut 5 bases from V and 7 bases from J, with 13 bases between. This CDR3 has 13 amino acids. The germline V gene encodes CDR1 PRHDT and CDR2 FYEKMQ (reference sequence). CDR3 in amino acids: CASSQSEGNTQYF. CDR3 sequence (DNA): TGTGCCAGCAGCCAGTCCGAGGGAAATACGCAGTATTTT.

This chain joins TRBV10-3 and TRBJ1-6; perhaps TRBD1 as D (6 bases). Germline CDR1 and CDR2: ENHRY and SYGVKD. Trimming left V 3 bases short and J 10 bases short, with 16 bases between. The CDR3 totals 15 residues. In nucleotides, the CDR3 is TGTGCCATCAGTGACACGGGGGCGGTGAACTCACCCCTCCACTTT. Translation gives CAISDTGAVNSPLHF.

This chain connects TRBV6-5 to TRBJ2-7, with D tentatively TRBD2 (5 bases). Deletions cut 6 bases from V and 8 bases from J, with 20 bases between. There are 14 residues in the CDR3. Germline V gene lookup returns CDR1 MNHEY and CDR2 SVGAGI. The CDR3 DNA follows: TGTGCCAGCAGCCCAACTAGGCCCCCCGGAAAGCAGTACTTC. It codes for CASSPTRPPGKQYF.

This clone turned up a few times. This chain joins TRBV5-1 and TRBJ1-4, with D possibly being TRBD1 (6 bases). This CDR3 spans 13 amino acids. Trimming pared 7 bases from V and 5 bases from J, leaving 12 bases between. Germline assignment: CDR1 SGHRS and CDR2 YFSETQ. The CDR3 coding sequence is TGCGCCAGCTCCCGGGACACAAATGAAAAACTGTTTTTT. Encoded protein: CASSRDTNEKLFF. Full variable domain (rest looked up from reference TRBV5-1 and TRBJ1-4): KAGVTQTPRYLIKTRGQQVTLSCSPISGHRSVSWYQQTPGQGLQFLFEYFSETQRNKGNFPGRFSGRQFSNSRSEMNVSTLELGDSALYLCASSRDTNEKLFFGSGTQLSVL.

The chain carries TRBV5-6 and TRBJ2-5; D gene uncertain. Germline V gene data show CDR1 as SGHDT and CDR2 as YYEEEE. The CDR3 has 14 residues. The V end was cut by 2 bases, the J end by 6 bases, with 14 bases between. In DNA, the CDR3 is TGTGCCAGCAGCTTCCGGGCAGGCGGACAGACCCAGTACTTC. It is translated as CASSFRAGGQTQYF.

The V call is TRBV5-1, the J call TRBJ2-5, with TRBD1 matching over 7 bases. Germline trimming cut 0 bases from V and 5 bases from J; bases unmatched to any gene: 7. Germline V lookup: CDR1 SGHRS, CDR2 YFSETQ. The CDR3 totals 15 residues. CDR3 amino acids: CASSLEQGNYETQYF. DNA for the CDR3: TGCGCCAGCAGCTTGGAACAGGGGAATTACGAGACCCAGTACTTC.

The chain links TRBV10-3 to TRBJ1-4; possibly TRBD1 for D (6 bases). The CDR3 runs 13 residues. The V gene's germline CDR1 is ENHRY and CDR2 SYGVKD. V shed 6 bases and J shed 7 bases, with 12 bases lying between them. The CDR3 nucleotides are TGTGCCATCAGCATACAGGGAGGTGAAAAACTGTTTTTT. It encodes CAISIQGGEKLFF.

The V gene is TRBV19, the J gene TRBJ1-6; D uncertain. V lost 4 bases to trimming and J lost 7 bases, with 8 bases between them. The CDR3 totals 13 residues. Per germline, CDR1 LNHDA and CDR2 SQIVND (reference sequence). CDR3 in amino acids: CASSRTENSPLHF. The DNA of the CDR3 is TGTGCCAGTAGTAGGACCGAAAATTCACCCCTCCACTTT.